The present entry profiles one T cell receptor beta chain with its context. This record comes from a study of T-cell memory formation after mild COVID-19. V was shortened by 8 bases and J by 2 bases, with 19 bases between the two germline ends. The CDR3 runs 16 residues. In germline, CDR1 is SGHTA, CDR2 FQGNSA. Via MiXCR, TCRdb re-called the 5' RACE reads, giving one row per CDR3 protein. The sample lists 350,000 to 550,000 distinct CDR3 sequences, 15% to 20% occurring once. This sequence was found in a man aged 18-30 years who had mild COVID-19 (a few samples of this study predate the infection). Cell type and time point are not known. Input material: PBMCs or a T cell subset sorted from them (not recorded which). The chain is built from TRBV7-2 and TRBJ1-3; D is ambiguous. The CDR3 spells CASSPTAGSPGNTIYF. CDR3 bases: TGTGCCAGCTCCCCAACCGCCGGGTCCCCTGGAAACACCATATATTTT.